The 20 T cell receptor beta chains below were found in one sample sequenced in a study of T-cell reconstitution after alpha-beta-depleted transplantation in children. A library of TCRbeta sequences, prepared with unique molecular identifiers, was generated. TCRdb fed the PCR reads into MiXCR, producing one record per CDR3 protein. Found here are approximately 400,000 distinct CDR3 sequences, 15% to 20% of them singletons; the top ten hold under 30%. The sample here was PBMCs, mostly from graft donor cells, taken 360 days after TCRalphabeta/CD19-depleted stem cell transplant. The receptor source for this set is a boy younger than two who had a stem cell transplant for Wiskott-Aldrich syndrome, so the T cells may come from the graft donor.

This clonotype was seen only a few times. The chain is built from TRBV10-3 and TRBJ2-1, with 9 bases fitting TRBD2. V lost 9 bases and J lost 6; bases outside the gene matches: 6. This CDR3 is built from 13 residues. Per the germline V gene, CDR1 is ENHRY and CDR2 is SYGVKD. Written as DNA, the CDR3 is TGTGCCATAGGGCGGGAGGGCGCCAATGAGCAGTTCTTC. Its translation is CAIGREGANEQFF.

This clonotype was seen a few times. This chain uses TRBV3-1 with TRBJ1-1; 9 positions agree with TRBD1. The germline V gene has CDR1 LGHDT and CDR2 YNNKEL (reference sequence). The CDR3 loop spans 15 amino acids. The junction had 11 bases not matched to a gene; V was cut back by 5 bases and J by 7 bases. In DNA form, the CDR3 reads TGTGCCAGCAGCACCCGAGCCGGGACAGGGATTGAAGCTTTCTTT. It encodes CASSTRAGTGIEAFF.

This clonotype showed up just a few times. The V gene is TRBV4-3, the J gene TRBJ1-5; no firm D call. Germline V lookup: CDR1 LGHNA, CDR2 YSLEER. V lost 3 bases to trimming and J lost 5 bases, with 8 bases between them. The CDR3 extends over 13 amino acids. CDR3 bases: TGCGCCAGCAGCCAGGATATCTATCAGCCCCAGCATTTT. Its translation: CASSQDIYQPQHF.

This clonotype was observed a handful of times. The rearrangement links TRBV11-2 to TRBJ2-1; D not resolved. Germline CDR1 is SGHAT and CDR2 is FQNNGV. The CDR3 extends over 11 amino acids. V was shortened by 2 bases and J by 15 bases, with 11 bases between the two germline ends. For the CDR3, the DNA is TGTGCCAGCAGCTTAAAGGGTGGGCCGTTCTTC. Amino acids: CASSLKGGPFF.

The gene calls are TRBV20-1 and TRBJ2-1, with 7 positions matching TRBD2. V was clipped by 6 bases and J by 0 bases; unmatched bases: 17. Per the germline V gene, CDR1 is DFQATT and CDR2 is SNEGSKA (reference sequence). The CDR3 extends over 18 amino acids. The CDR3 sequence is CSAPSVPSGLFSYNEQFF. CDR3 DNA sequence: TGCAGTGCCCCATCTGTCCCTAGCGGACTTTTCTCCTACAATGAGCAGTTCTTC.

V is TRBV5-1 and J is TRBJ1-1; 10 bases agree with TRBD1. The V gene's germline CDR1 is SGHRS and CDR2 YFSETQ. The CDR3 spans 16 residues. V dropped 0 bases and J dropped 3; count of bases not matched to a gene: 5. The DNA of the CDR3 is TGCGCCAGCAGCTTGGCCGACAGGGGGCTTTACACTGAAGCTTTCTTT. It encodes CASSLADRGLYTEAFF. The full variable domain, rest sourced from reference TRBV5-1 and TRBJ1-1, is KAGVTQTPRYLIKTRGQQVTLSCSPISGHRSVSWYQQTPGQGLQFLFEYFSETQRNKGNFPGRFSGRQFSNSRSEMNVSTLELGDSALYLCASSLADRGLYTEAFFGQGTRLTVV.

The V gene is TRBV4-1, the J gene TRBJ2-3; a weak D match, TRBD2 (5 bases). Germline loops: CDR1 MGHRA, CDR2 YSYEKL. The V end lost 3 bases, the J end lost 2 bases, and 15 bases lay between the germline ends. The CDR3 sequence is 16 residues long. The CDR3 region is CASSQRAGLLTDTQYF. DNA for the CDR3: TGCGCCAGCAGCCAGCGGGCCGGGCTCCTCACAGATACGCAGTATTTT.

This clonotype was counted between two and nine times. One end of the junction does not line up with germline, which may come from a read error. V is TRBV4-1 and J is TRBJ2-1; D unresolved. The CDR3 sequence is 13 residues long. In germline, CDR1 is MGHRA, CDR2 YSYEKL. The CDR3 is CASSRIPGSELFF. The CDR3, as DNA: TGCGCCAGCAGCCGAATCCCGGGTAGTGAGCTGTTCTTC.

V is TRBV14 and J is TRBJ2-1; 16 positions match TRBD2. The ends lost 4 bases at V and 5 bases at J; junction bases unmatched: 17. The CDR3 totals 21 residues. From germline, CDR1 is SGHDN and CDR2 FVKESK. The CDR3 protein is CASSLLDPGTSGRGWDNEQFF. Written as DNA, the CDR3 is TGTGCCAGCAGCCTTCTCGACCCCGGGACTAGCGGGAGGGGGTGGGACAATGAGCAGTTCTTC.

This clonotype was seen ten or more times. The chain employs TRBV6-1 and TRBJ2-1; 8 bases line up with TRBD1. V lost 6 bases and J lost 3; bases outside the gene matches: 4. Per germline, CDR1 MNHNS and CDR2 SASEGT. The CDR3 consists of 14 residues. CDR3: CASRRTGFYNEQFF. CDR3 nucleotide sequence: TGTGCCAGCAGACGGACAGGGTTCTACAATGAGCAGTTCTTC.

This clonotype was seen a few times. The V gene is TRBV7-2, the J gene TRBJ2-5; 7 nucleotides line up with TRBD2. From germline, CDR1 is SGHTA and CDR2 FQGNSA. CDR3 size: 15 residues. V dropped 0 bases and J dropped 5; count of bases not matched to a gene: 6. CDR3 nucleotide sequence: TGTGCCAGCAGCTTAGCGCTGGCGGGAGTGGAGACCCAGTACTTC. Protein sequence: CASSLALAGVETQYF.

This clonotype came up a few times. The J gene is TRBJ2-1, the V gene TRBV12-3 or TRBV12-4; 15 bases line up with TRBD2. This CDR3 is built from 19 residues. The V and J ends lost 0 bases and 2 bases, in that order; junction bases with no gene match: 5. The CDR3 loop reads CASSLAGLAGGGAYNEQFF. The CDR3 nucleotides read TGTGCCAGCAGTTTAGCGGGACTAGCGGGAGGAGGGGCCTACAATGAGCAGTTCTTC.

The gene calls are TRBV20-1 and TRBJ2-7; D is ambiguous. V was clipped by 3 bases and J by 3 bases, with 3 bases between them. CDR3 length: 10 amino acids. The germline CDR1 and CDR2 sequences are DFQATT and SNEGSKA (reference sequence). The CDR3 loop reads CSASFYEQYF. CDR3 bases: TGCAGTGCTAGCTTCTACGAGCAGTACTTC.

J is TRBJ2-3 and V is TRBV27; D may be TRBD1 (6 bases). Looked up from germline, CDR1 is MNHEY and CDR2 is SMNVEV (reference sequence). The CDR3 extends over 17 amino acids. Deletions cut 3 bases from V and 4 bases from J, with 20 bases between. Written as DNA, the CDR3 is TGTGCCAGCAGTTTCTCAACCGGGTGGGGGCAGGCAGATACGCAGTATTTT. Residues: CASSFSTGWGQADTQYF.

The V gene is TRBV28, the J gene TRBJ2-3, with 9 nucleotides matching TRBD2. The CDR3 has 16 amino acids. The trim removed 5 bases at V and 1 base at J, leaving 7 bases unmatched. CDR1 is MDHEN, CDR2 SYDVKM, per germline. CDR3 nucleotide sequence: TGTGCCAGCAGTCACTCAGCGGGGGGACGCACAGATACGCAGTATTTT. Protein product: CASSHSAGGRTDTQYF.

This chain joins TRBV12-3 or TRBV12-4 and TRBJ1-4; a weak D match, TRBD1 (5 bases). The CDR3 sequence is 14 residues long. Trimming cost V 8 bases and J 8 bases, with 18 bases left between them. In nucleotides, the CDR3 is TGTGCCAGCCGATGGAGGGGAGAAGGGGAAAAACTGTTTTTT. Residues: CASRWRGEGEKLFF.

The chain combines TRBV10-3 with TRBJ1-6; no definite D call. This CDR3 has 17 amino acids. The ends were cut back, 3 bases at V and 8 bases at J, with 20 bases in the middle. Germline loops: CDR1 ENHRY, CDR2 SYGVKD. The CDR3 DNA is TGTGCCATCAGTGATGTTCTATCGGGAAGCGTTGATTCACCCCTCCACTTT. Encoded protein: CAISDVLSGSVDSPLHF.

This clonotype was seen a few times. V is TRBV20-1 and J is TRBJ2-7; 9 nucleotides align to TRBD1. Germline V gene lookup returns CDR1 DFQATT and CDR2 SNEGSKA (reference sequence). The CDR3 contains 14 residues. V lost 2 bases, J lost 2 bases, and 4 bases stayed unmatched. In nucleotides, the CDR3 is TGCAGTGCTAGAAACAGGGGGCCCCCCTACGAGCAGTACTTC. Protein sequence: CSARNRGPPYEQYF.

The chain joins TRBV7-9 to TRBJ2-2; D uncertain. The germline gives CDR1 SEHNR, CDR2 FQNEAQ (reference sequence). Trimming cost V 5 bases and J 1 base, with 5 bases left between them. The CDR3 totals 13 residues. The CDR3 DNA reads TGTGCCAGCAGCCACAGGAACACCGGGGAGCTGTTTTTT. Protein sequence: CASSHRNTGELFF.

V usage is TRBV25-1 and J usage is TRBJ2-3; D is ambiguous. Germline V lookup: CDR1 MGHDK, CDR2 SYGVNS. V lost 1 base and J 3 bases, leaving 17 bases between the germline ends. The CDR3 has 17 residues. The CDR3 nucleotides read TGTGCCAGCAGTGAATTTGGGGAAGGGCCGGGTACAGATACGCAGTATTTT. This translates into CASSEFGEGPGTDTQYF.